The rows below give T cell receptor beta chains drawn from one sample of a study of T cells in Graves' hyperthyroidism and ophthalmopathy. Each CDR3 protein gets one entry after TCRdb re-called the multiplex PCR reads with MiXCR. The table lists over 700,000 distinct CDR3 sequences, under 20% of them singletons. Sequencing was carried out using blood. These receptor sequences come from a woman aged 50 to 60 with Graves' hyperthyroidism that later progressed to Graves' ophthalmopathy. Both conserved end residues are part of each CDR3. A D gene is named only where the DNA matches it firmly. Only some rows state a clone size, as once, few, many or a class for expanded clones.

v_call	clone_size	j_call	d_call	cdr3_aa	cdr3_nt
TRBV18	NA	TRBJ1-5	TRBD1	CASSPEQGAPDQPQHF	TGTGCCAGCTCACCGGAACAGGGGGCGCCGGATCAGCCCCAGCATTTT
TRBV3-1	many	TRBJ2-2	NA	CASSQASQRNTGELFF	TGTGCCAGCAGCCAAGCGTCACAGAGGAACACCGGGGAGCTGTTTTTT
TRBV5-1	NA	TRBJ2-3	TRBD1	CASSLAPGQGGTDTQYF	TGCGCCAGCAGCTTGGCTCCGGGACAGGGGGGCACAGATACGCAGTATTTT
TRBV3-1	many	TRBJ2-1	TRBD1	CASSYWDRDRDEQFF	TGTGCCAGCAGCTATTGGGACAGGGATCGAGATGAGCAGTTCTTC
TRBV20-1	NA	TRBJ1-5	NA	CSATAYQPQHF	TGCAGTGCTACCGCCTACCAGCCCCAGCATTTT
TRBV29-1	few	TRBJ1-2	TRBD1	CSVLRTGTYYGYTF	TGCAGCGTCCTAAGGACAGGGACGTACTATGGCTACACCTTC
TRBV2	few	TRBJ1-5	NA	CASRINQPQHF	TGTGCCAGCAGAATCAATCAGCCCCAGCATTTT
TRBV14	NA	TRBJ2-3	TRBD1	CASSHEDRVRTDTQYF	TGTGCCAGCAGCCACGAAGACAGGGTTCGCACAGATACGCAGTATTTT
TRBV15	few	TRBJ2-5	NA	CATSRPQGSETQYF	TGTGCCACCAGCAGACCCCAGGGCAGTGAGACCCAGTACTTC
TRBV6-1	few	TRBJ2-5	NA	CASRGRGRETQYF	TGTGCCAGCAGGGGCAGGGGAAGGGAGACCCAGTACTTC
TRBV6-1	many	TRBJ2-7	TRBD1	CASSGTGTGLAYEQYF	TGTGCCAGCAGTGGTACCGGGACAGGTCTTGCCTACGAGCAGTACTTC
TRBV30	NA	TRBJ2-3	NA	CAVDREADTQYF	TGTGCCGTAGACAGGGAGGCAGATACGCAGTATTTT
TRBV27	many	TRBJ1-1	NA	CASSSRLVVSLNTEAFF	TGTGCCAGCAGTTCCCGATTGGTAGTTAGCCTGAACACTGAAGCTTTCTTT
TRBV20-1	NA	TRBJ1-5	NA	CSATDRTYSNQPQHF	TGCAGTGCTACAGACAGAACCTATAGCAATCAGCCCCAGCATTTT
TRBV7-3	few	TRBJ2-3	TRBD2	CASRSGTSQDTQYF	TGTGCCAGCAGATCCGGGACTAGCCAGGATACGCAGTATTTT
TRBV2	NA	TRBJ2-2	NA	CASSPWQGNTGELFF	TGTGCCAGCAGTCCATGGCAGGGTAACACCGGGGAGCTGTTTTTT
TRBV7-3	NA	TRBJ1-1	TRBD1	CASSRDRHTEAFF	TGTGCCAGCAGCCGGGACAGACACACTGAAGCTTTCTTT
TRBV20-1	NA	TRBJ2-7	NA	CSARDSSFPYEQHF	TGCAGTGCTAGAGATTCCAGCTTTCCCTACGAGCAGCACTTC
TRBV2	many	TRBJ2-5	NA	CASSRGASGLETQYF	TGTGCCAGCAGCAGGGGGGCTAGCGGGTTAGAGACCCAGTACTTC
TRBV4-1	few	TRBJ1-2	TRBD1	CASSQYPGQGTNYGYTF	TGCGCCAGCAGCCAATACCCGGGACAGGGGACTAACTATGGCTACACCTTC
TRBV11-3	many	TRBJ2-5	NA	CASSLGLGMGETQYF	TGTGCCAGCAGCTTAGGGCTGGGGATGGGGGAGACCCAGTACTTC
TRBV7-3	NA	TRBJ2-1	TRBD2	CASVPLAGAYNEQFF	TGTGCCAGCGTCCCACTAGCGGGGGCCTACAATGAGCAGTTCTTC
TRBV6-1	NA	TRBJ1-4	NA	CASSDRGSNEKLFF	TGTGCCAGCAGTGACAGGGGTTCTAATGAAAAACTGTTTTTT
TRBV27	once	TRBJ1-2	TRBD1	CASSSVQGAKGYTF	TGTGCCAGCAGTTCAGTACAGGGGGCCAAAGGCTACACCTTC
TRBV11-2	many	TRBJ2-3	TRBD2	CASSRGTSGGTTDTQYF	TGTGCCAGCAGCCGCGGGACTAGCGGGGGGACCACAGATACGCAGTATTTT
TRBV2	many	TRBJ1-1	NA	CASSEAEAFF	TGTGCCAGCAGTGAGGCTGAAGCTTTCTTT
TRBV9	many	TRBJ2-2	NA	CASSVGDAGTGELFF	TGTGCCAGCAGCGTGGGGGACGCCGGCACCGGGGAGCTGTTTTTT
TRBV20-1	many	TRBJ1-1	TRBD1	CSARWGGQGAEAFF	TGCAGTGCTCGATGGGGCGGACAGGGGGCTGAAGCTTTCTTT
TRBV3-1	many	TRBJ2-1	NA	CASSQGGTEQFF	TGTGCCAGCAGCCAAGGGGGCACTGAGCAGTTCTTC
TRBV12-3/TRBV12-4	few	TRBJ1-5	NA	CASSFLETGDQPQHF	NA
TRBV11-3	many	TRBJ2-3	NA	CASSPSGSEGDTQYF	TGTGCCAGCAGCCCTAGTGGGTCCGAAGGGGATACGCAGTATTTT
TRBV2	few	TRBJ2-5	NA	CASRRRLQETQYF	TGTGCCAGCCGGAGAAGATTGCAAGAGACCCAGTACTTC
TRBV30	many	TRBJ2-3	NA	CAWSADSRGTDTQYF	TGTGCCTGGAGTGCCGACAGTCGGGGCACAGATACGCAGTATTTT
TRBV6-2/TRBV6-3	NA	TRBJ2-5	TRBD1	CASSDWDRGRETQYF	TGTGCCAGCAGTGACTGGGACAGGGGGCGAGAGACCCAGTACTTC
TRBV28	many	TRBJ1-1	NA	CASSFNRGMNTEAFF	TGTGCCAGCAGTTTTAATAGGGGGATGAACACTGAAGCTTTCTTT
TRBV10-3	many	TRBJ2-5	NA	CAVRQASQETQYF	TGTGCCGTCCGACAGGCGTCCCAAGAGACCCAGTACTTC
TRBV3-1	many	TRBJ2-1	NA	CASSQLPILEQFF	TGTGCCAGCAGCCAGCTACCGATCTTGGAGCAGTTCTTC
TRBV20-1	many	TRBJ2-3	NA	CSASRDTQYF	TGCAGTGCGAGCCGAGATACGCAGTATTTT
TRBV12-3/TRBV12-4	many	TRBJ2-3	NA	CASTLRGGITDTQYF	TGTGCCAGCACCCTCAGGGGGGGGATCACAGATACGCAGTATTTT
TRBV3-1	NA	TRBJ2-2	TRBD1	CASSPGFRGLGTGELFF	TGTGCCAGCAGCCCCGGGTTCAGGGGGCTTGGCACCGGGGAGCTGTTTTTT
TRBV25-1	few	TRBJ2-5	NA	CASSEAAGAGVTQYF	TGTGCCAGCAGTGAAGCGGCAGGCGCTGGTGTGACCCAGTACTTC